This T cell receptor beta chain was captured by sequencing in a study of CD8+CD57+ T cells in acquired aplastic anemia. Across the whole study: The study obtained an average of approximately 2.9 ug of DNA from sorted CD4+ and CD8+ cells.

TCR beta VDJ and CDR3 were profiled, and genomic DNA was the template. TCRdb analysed the reads with MiXCR anew, one entry per CDR3 protein. Of 450,000 to 600,000 distinct CDR3 sequences listed, roughly 34% are singletons. Selection for sequencing was limited to patients who had shown CD8+CD57+ cell expansion by flow cytometry. The cohort consisted entirely of patients having severe acquired aplastic anemia. CDR1 is SQVTM, CDR2 ANQGSEA, per germline. The CDR3 length is 12 residues. V was pared by 3 bases and J by 7 bases, with 0 bases of the junction left unmatched. Study-level points and caveats: Patients were compared with controls for CD8+ Simpson's diversity, and no significant difference emerged. Patients and controls had in common twenty-nine CD8+ CDR3 sequences.

This clonotype was counted ten times or more. Its antigen is not identified. This sequence originates from a human donor with aplastic anemia. Sequencing used sorted CD4+, CD8+, or CD8+CD57+ T cells (not recorded which) from PBMCs. V usage is TRBV29-1 and J usage is TRBJ2-1; 10 bases fit TRBD1. CDR3 bases: TGCAGCGTTGAGGACAGGGGGAATGAGCAGTTCTTC. Residues: CSVEDRGNEQFF.